A selection of T cell receptor beta chains follows, all from one sample in a study of T cells in Graves' hyperthyroidism and ophthalmopathy. Each CDR3 protein is one row after TCRdb ran MiXCR on the multiplex PCR reads. The data contain 500,000 to 550,000 distinct CDR3 sequences, roughly 21% of them seen just once; the ten biggest clones take up approximately 48%. Sequenced sample: blood. Receptors originate from a man aged 35-49 years with Graves' ophthalmopathy. Both conserved end residues are part of each CDR3. The order of the fields is CDR3 DNA, CDR3 protein, V gene, clone size, D gene, J gene. A D gene is named only where the DNA matches it firmly. For some rows the clone size is stated as once, few or many, or as a class when expanded; others skip it.

CDR3 DNA: TGTGCCAGCAGAGTGACAGGAGCCCAAGAGACCCAGTACTTC; CDR3 protein: CASRVTGAQETQYF; V gene: TRBV12-3/TRBV12-4; clone size: many; D gene: -; J gene: TRBJ2-5
CDR3 DNA: TGTGCCAGTAGTGCCCCTAGCGGGAGGGGGTACAATGAGCAGTTCTTC; CDR3 protein: CASSAPSGRGYNEQFF; V gene: TRBV19; clone size: -; D gene: TRBD2; J gene: TRBJ2-1
CDR3 DNA: TGTGCCAGCAGTGAAGAGTGGGTAAGCTCCTACGAGCAGTACTTC; CDR3 protein: CASSEEWVSSYEQYF; V gene: TRBV2; clone size: -; D gene: -; J gene: TRBJ2-7
CDR3 DNA: TGTGCCAGCAGTCCCCCGATCAGGGCTAGCACAGATACGCAGGATTTT; CDR3 protein: CASSPPIRASTDTQDF; V gene: TRBV12-3/TRBV12-4; clone size: -; D gene: -; J gene: TRBJ2-3
CDR3 DNA: TGTGCCAGCAGACTACAGGGAGTAAGCAATCAGCCCCAGCATTTT; CDR3 protein: CASRLQGVSNQPQHF; V gene: TRBV27; clone size: -; D gene: -; J gene: TRBJ1-5
CDR3 DNA: TGTGCCAGCACCAACTACGGGACTAGCGGGGGGCACAATGAGCAGTTCTTC; CDR3 protein: CASTNYGTSGGHNEQFF; V gene: TRBV6-2/TRBV6-3; clone size: -; D gene: TRBD2; J gene: TRBJ2-1
CDR3 DNA: TGTGCCAGCATCTCCATTGGAAACACCATATATTTT; CDR3 protein: CASISIGNTIYF; V gene: TRBV25-1; clone size: few; D gene: -; J gene: TRBJ1-3
CDR3 DNA: TGTGCCAGCAGTTTCTCCGGGACTTCGTATGGCTACACCTTC; CDR3 protein: CASSFSGTSYGYTF; V gene: TRBV27; clone size: many; D gene: -; J gene: TRBJ1-2
CDR3 DNA: TGTGCCAGCAGCTTAGGTGACAGCCGGGAAAACATTCAGTACTTC; CDR3 protein: CASSLGDSRENIQYF; V gene: TRBV11-3; clone size: many; D gene: -; J gene: TRBJ2-4
CDR3 DNA: TGCGCCAGCAGGCCGACGGGGGGGAACGAGCAGTTCTTC; CDR3 protein: CASRPTGGNEQFF; V gene: TRBV5-1; clone size: many; D gene: TRBD2; J gene: TRBJ2-1
CDR3 DNA: TGTGCCAGCAGCTTAGCAGGCCTAGCGCTAACCTACGAGCAGTACTTC; CDR3 protein: CASSLAGLALTYEQYF; V gene: TRBV7-2; clone size: many; D gene: -; J gene: TRBJ2-7
CDR3 DNA: TGTGCCAGCAAAGCAGACAATAGCAATCAGCCCCAGCATTTT; CDR3 protein: CASKADNSNQPQHF; V gene: TRBV28; clone size: many; D gene: -; J gene: TRBJ1-5
CDR3 DNA: TGTGCCACCAGCAGGACGGGACAGCCCGAAGAGATCCAGTACTTC; CDR3 protein: CATSRTGQPEEIQYF; V gene: TRBV15; clone size: -; D gene: TRBD1; J gene: TRBJ2-5
CDR3 DNA: TGCGCCAGCAGCTTCGAGACCTCGAACACCGGGGAGCTGTTTTTT; CDR3 protein: CASSFETSNTGELFF; V gene: TRBV5-1; clone size: many; D gene: -; J gene: TRBJ2-2
CDR3 DNA: TGTGCCAGCAGTGGAGGGGTGTGGGGCGGTAAGGAGACCCAGTACTTC; CDR3 protein: CASSGGVWGGKETQYF; V gene: TRBV2; clone size: few; D gene: -; J gene: TRBJ2-5
CDR3 DNA: TGCGCCAGCAGTCCGAGGACAGACACCGGGGAGCTGTTTTTT; CDR3 protein: CASSPRTDTGELFF; V gene: TRBV5-1; clone size: few; D gene: -; J gene: TRBJ2-2
CDR3 DNA: TGTGCCAGCAGTTACGGGACTAACTACAATGAGCAGTTCTTC; CDR3 protein: CASSYGTNYNEQFF; V gene: TRBV6-2/TRBV6-3; clone size: few; D gene: TRBD2; J gene: TRBJ2-1
CDR3 DNA: TGTGCCAGCAGCTTAGGGACTAGCGGGCCCGGGAGGGATACGCAGTATTTT; CDR3 protein: CASSLGTSGPGRDTQYF; V gene: TRBV7-8; clone size: many; D gene: TRBD2; J gene: TRBJ2-3
CDR3 DNA: TGTGCCAGTACCTGGGGTGCGGCCACTGAAGCTTTCTTT; CDR3 protein: CASTWGAATEAFF; V gene: TRBV19; clone size: -; D gene: -; J gene: TRBJ1-1
CDR3 DNA: TGTGCCAGCAGTGCGGGGTGGGGGCAGTTCTTC; CDR3 protein: CASSAGWGQFF; V gene: TRBV2; clone size: -; D gene: -; J gene: TRBJ2-1
CDR3 DNA: TGTGCCAGCAGCTCCATGACAGGAATGAACACTGAAGCTTTCTTT; CDR3 protein: CASSSMTGMNTEAFF; V gene: TRBV5-6; clone size: few; D gene: -; J gene: TRBJ1-1
CDR3 DNA: TGTGCCAGTAGTAATAGGGACAGGCTGAACACTGAAGCTTTCTTT; CDR3 protein: CASSNRDRLNTEAFF; V gene: TRBV19; clone size: -; D gene: TRBD1; J gene: TRBJ1-1
CDR3 DNA: TGTGCCAGCAGCTTAGGGTTCGGGGAAAAACTGTTTTTT; CDR3 protein: CASSLGFGEKLFF; V gene: TRBV7-8; clone size: few; D gene: -; J gene: TRBJ1-4
CDR3 DNA: TGTGCCAGCAGTCAAGTTGCCAGACAGACTAGCAGATACACAGATACGCAGTATTTT; CDR3 protein: CASSQVARQTSRYTDTQYF; V gene: TRBV6-1; clone size: -; D gene: TRBD2; J gene: TRBJ2-3
CDR3 DNA: TGCAGTGCTAGTGGGACAGGGGGCACTGAAGCTTTCTTT; CDR3 protein: CSASGTGGTEAFF; V gene: TRBV20-1; clone size: -; D gene: TRBD1; J gene: TRBJ1-1
CDR3 DNA: TGTGCCATCAGTGGAAGGGGGCGACTCCAAGAGACCCAGTACTTC; CDR3 protein: CAISGRGRLQETQYF; V gene: TRBV10-3; clone size: -; D gene: TRBD1; J gene: TRBJ2-5
CDR3 DNA: TGCGCCAGCAGCTTGGGGGACAGGGATTACAATGAGCAGTTCTTC; CDR3 protein: CASSLGDRDYNEQFF; V gene: TRBV5-1; clone size: many; D gene: TRBD1; J gene: TRBJ2-1
CDR3 DNA: TGTGCCAGTAATGCCCGGACTAGAGCCTACAATGAGCAGTTCTTC; CDR3 protein: CASNARTRAYNEQFF; V gene: TRBV19; clone size: once; D gene: TRBD2; J gene: TRBJ2-1
CDR3 DNA: TGTGCCAGCAGTTCCCCTCCGGGATTTGGGACCTACGAGCAGTACTTC; CDR3 protein: CASSSPPGFGTYEQYF; V gene: TRBV6-1; clone size: few; D gene: -; J gene: TRBJ2-7
CDR3 DNA: TGCGCCAGCAGCGAAAGTCTTATGGATATTTCCACTGAAGCTTTCTTT; CDR3 protein: CASSESLMDISTEAFF; V gene: TRBV5-1; clone size: many; D gene: -; J gene: TRBJ1-1
CDR3 DNA: TGTGCCATCAGTGAGTCCGGGGAGTCGGCTAAAGCTTTCTTT; CDR3 protein: CAISESGESAKAFF; V gene: TRBV10-3; clone size: -; D gene: -; J gene: TRBJ1-1
CDR3 DNA: TGCAGTGCTAGAACTGGACAGGGGGCGTCTGGAGCTTTCTTT; CDR3 protein: CSARTGQGASGAFF; V gene: TRBV20-1; clone size: many; D gene: TRBD1; J gene: TRBJ1-1
CDR3 DNA: TGTGCCTTTGCCATGAGTGACGAGCAGTACTTC; CDR3 protein: CAFAMSDEQYF; V gene: TRBV30; clone size: -; D gene: -; J gene: TRBJ2-7
CDR3 DNA: TGCAGTGTTAAGGGAAGGGGGCAGAGGGGTACGCAGTATTTT; CDR3 protein: CSVKGRGQRGTQYF; V gene: TRBV20-1; clone size: many; D gene: TRBD1; J gene: TRBJ2-3
CDR3 DNA: TGTGCCAGTAGTACTCAGACAGGGAACACTGAAGCTTTCTTT; CDR3 protein: CASSTQTGNTEAFF; V gene: TRBV6-5; clone size: -; D gene: -; J gene: TRBJ1-1
CDR3 DNA: TGCAGCGTTGAGGGGGCCCCCACCTGCAATGAGCAGTTCTTC; CDR3 protein: CSVEGAPTCNEQFF; V gene: TRBV29-1; clone size: -; D gene: -; J gene: TRBJ2-1
CDR3 DNA: TGTGCCAGCAGTTTCGCGGGGGGGCCACCCGGGGAGCTGTTTTTT; CDR3 protein: CASSFAGGPPGELFF; V gene: TRBV12-3/TRBV12-4; clone size: many; D gene: TRBD2; J gene: TRBJ2-2
CDR3 DNA: TGTGCCACCAGCAGGGTAGATACAGTTAGCGCCTACGAGCAGTACTTC; CDR3 protein: CATSRVDTVSAYEQYF; V gene: TRBV15; clone size: many; D gene: -; J gene: TRBJ2-7
CDR3 DNA: TGTGCCAGCTCAGCCGGGACGCGAAGGGAGGAGCTGTTTTTT; CDR3 protein: CASSAGTRREELFF; V gene: TRBV18; clone size: few; D gene: -; J gene: TRBJ2-2
CDR3 DNA: TGTGCCAGCTCACCCCCGGGACAGTTGGGCTACACCTTC; CDR3 protein: CASSPPGQLGYTF; V gene: TRBV18; clone size: many; D gene: TRBD1; J gene: TRBJ1-2
CDR3 DNA: TGTGCCATCACAACGGCGGGAAACACCATATATTTT; CDR3 protein: CAITTAGNTIYF; V gene: TRBV10-3; clone size: -; D gene: -; J gene: TRBJ1-3
CDR3 DNA: TGTGCCAGCAGCTTATCGGGACAGAGGAATGGCTACACCTTC; CDR3 protein: CASSLSGQRNGYTF; V gene: TRBV7-3; clone size: few; D gene: TRBD1; J gene: TRBJ1-2
CDR3 DNA: TGTGCCAGCAGTCTGTCGGGGGACAGGGGCAAGGATACGCAGTATTTT; CDR3 protein: CASSLSGDRGKDTQYF; V gene: TRBV7-2; clone size: -; D gene: TRBD1; J gene: TRBJ2-3
CDR3 DNA: TGCGCCAGCAGTAAGTCGTCGGTAACTCAGCCCCAGCATTTT; CDR3 protein: CASSKSSVTQPQHF; V gene: TRBV10-2; clone size: -; D gene: -; J gene: TRBJ1-5
CDR3 DNA: TGTGCCAGGCCAAGCGGGAGAGCGGATACGCAGTATTTT; CDR3 protein: CARPSGRADTQYF; V gene: TRBV6-1; clone size: -; D gene: TRBD2; J gene: TRBJ2-3
CDR3 DNA: TGTGCCAGCGGCCGGGACAGTCACACCTACGAGCAGTACTTC; CDR3 protein: CASGRDSHTYEQYF; V gene: TRBV7-8; clone size: many; D gene: TRBD1; J gene: TRBJ2-7
CDR3 DNA: TGTGCCAGCAGGCCGGGGAGGGGGCTAGCGGGAGGTTCTCAAAGCACAGATACGCAGTATTTT; CDR3 protein: CASRPGRGLAGGSQSTDTQYF; V gene: TRBV12-3/TRBV12-4; clone size: many; D gene: TRBD2; J gene: TRBJ2-3
CDR3 DNA: TGTGCCTGGAGTCGAGAACAATTGAACACTGAAGCTTTCTTT; CDR3 protein: CAWSREQLNTEAFF; V gene: TRBV30; clone size: many; D gene: -; J gene: TRBJ1-1
CDR3 DNA: TGTGCCAGCAGCTTGGACAAAGTGGTCCGCCTTAACACCGGGGAGCTGTTTTTT; CDR3 protein: CASSLDKVVRLNTGELFF; V gene: TRBV7-9; clone size: many; D gene: -; J gene: TRBJ2-2
CDR3 DNA: TGTGCCAGTAGTCGGGAACAGGGCAATCAGCCCCAGCATTTT; CDR3 protein: CASSREQGNQPQHF; V gene: TRBV19; clone size: few; D gene: -; J gene: TRBJ1-5
CDR3 DNA: TGTGCCTGGAGCTTTGCCGGGACAGGGTTCTACGAGCAGTACTTC; CDR3 protein: CAWSFAGTGFYEQYF; V gene: TRBV30; clone size: many; D gene: TRBD1; J gene: TRBJ2-7
CDR3 DNA: TGTGCCAGCAGTAGGGCAGTCCCTCCGGAGACCCAGTACTTC; CDR3 protein: CASSRAVPPETQYF; V gene: TRBV2; clone size: many; D gene: -; J gene: TRBJ2-5
CDR3 DNA: TGTGCCAGCAGTGAAGAAGTGGGGGGGGTTACAGATACGCAGTATTTT; CDR3 protein: CASSEEVGGVTDTQYF; V gene: TRBV6-1; clone size: -; D gene: TRBD2; J gene: TRBJ2-3
CDR3 DNA: TGCAGTGCCCTTGATGTAGGGGCTAATGAAAAACTGTTTTTT; CDR3 protein: CSALDVGANEKLFF; V gene: TRBV20-1; clone size: few; D gene: -; J gene: TRBJ1-4
CDR3 DNA: TGTGCCTGGAGTAGGGCAGAGGGGCTCGAGCAGTACTTC; CDR3 protein: CAWSRAEGLEQYF; V gene: TRBV30; clone size: few; D gene: -; J gene: TRBJ2-7
CDR3 DNA: TGCGCCAGCGCCGGGCTAGCGGGCAAGGTCGATACGCAGTATTTT; CDR3 protein: CASAGLAGKVDTQYF; V gene: TRBV5-1; clone size: few; D gene: TRBD2; J gene: TRBJ2-3
CDR3 DNA: TGTGCCAGCAGCGGGGGGGCTACAGGGGGCGACGGGTCCTACGAGCAGTACTTC; CDR3 protein: CASSGGATGGDGSYEQYF; V gene: TRBV7-9; clone size: -; D gene: TRBD1; J gene: TRBJ2-7
CDR3 DNA: TGTGCCAGCAGTTTCGACCGAGGGGGCCTGGGGCGAGAGACCCAGTACTTC; CDR3 protein: CASSFDRGGLGRETQYF; V gene: TRBV12-3/TRBV12-4; clone size: many; D gene: TRBD1; J gene: TRBJ2-5